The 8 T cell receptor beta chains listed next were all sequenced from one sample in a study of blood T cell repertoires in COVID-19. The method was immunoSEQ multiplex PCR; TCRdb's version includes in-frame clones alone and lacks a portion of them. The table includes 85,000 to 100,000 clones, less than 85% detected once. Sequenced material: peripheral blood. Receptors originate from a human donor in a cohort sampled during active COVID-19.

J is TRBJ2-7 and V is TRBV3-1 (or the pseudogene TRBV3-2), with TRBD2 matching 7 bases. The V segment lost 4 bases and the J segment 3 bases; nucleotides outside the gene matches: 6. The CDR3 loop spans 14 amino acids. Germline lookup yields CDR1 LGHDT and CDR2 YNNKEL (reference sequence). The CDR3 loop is CASSRLADFYEQYF. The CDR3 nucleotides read TGTGCCAGCAGCCGCCTAGCGGACTTCTACGAGCAGTACTTC.

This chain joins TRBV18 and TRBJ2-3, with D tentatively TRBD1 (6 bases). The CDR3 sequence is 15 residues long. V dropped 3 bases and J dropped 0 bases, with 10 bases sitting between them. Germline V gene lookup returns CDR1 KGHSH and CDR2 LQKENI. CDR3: CASSPGTLSTDTQYF. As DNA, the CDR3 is TGTGCCAGCTCACCCGGGACACTCAGCACAGATACGCAGTATTTT.

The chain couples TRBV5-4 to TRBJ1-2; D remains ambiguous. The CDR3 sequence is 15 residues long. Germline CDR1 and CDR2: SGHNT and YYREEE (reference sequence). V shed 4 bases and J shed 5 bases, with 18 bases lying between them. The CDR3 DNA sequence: TGTGCCAGCAGCCCATGGGTAGAGGCCAAGTATGGCTACACCTTC. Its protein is CASSPWVEAKYGYTF.

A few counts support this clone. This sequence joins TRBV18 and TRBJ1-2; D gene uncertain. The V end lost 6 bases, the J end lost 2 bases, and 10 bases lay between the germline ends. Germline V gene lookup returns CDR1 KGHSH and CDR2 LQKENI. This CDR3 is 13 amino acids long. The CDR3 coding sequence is TGTGCCAGCTCTCCCACAGAAAACTATGGCTACACCTTC. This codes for CASSPTENYGYTF.

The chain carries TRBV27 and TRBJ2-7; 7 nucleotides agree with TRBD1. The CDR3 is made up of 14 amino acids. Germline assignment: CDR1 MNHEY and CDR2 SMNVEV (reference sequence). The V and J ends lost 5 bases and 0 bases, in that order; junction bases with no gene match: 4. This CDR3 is CASSPGTDSYEQYF. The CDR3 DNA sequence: TGTGCCAGCAGTCCCGGGACAGACTCCTACGAGCAGTACTTC.

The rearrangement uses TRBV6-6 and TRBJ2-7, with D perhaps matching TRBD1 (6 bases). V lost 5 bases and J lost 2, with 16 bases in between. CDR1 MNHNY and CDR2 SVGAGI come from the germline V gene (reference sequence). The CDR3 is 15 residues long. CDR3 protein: CASSPSQGTPYEQYF. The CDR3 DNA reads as TGTGCCAGCAGTCCGTCTCAGGGGACCCCCTACGAGCAGTACTTC.

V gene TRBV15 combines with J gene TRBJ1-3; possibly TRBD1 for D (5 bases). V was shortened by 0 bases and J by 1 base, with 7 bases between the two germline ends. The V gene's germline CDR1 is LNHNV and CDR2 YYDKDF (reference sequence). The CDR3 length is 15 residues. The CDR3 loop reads CATSRDKGSGNTIYF. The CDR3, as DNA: TGTGCCACCAGCAGAGATAAGGGGTCTGGAAACACCATATATTTT.

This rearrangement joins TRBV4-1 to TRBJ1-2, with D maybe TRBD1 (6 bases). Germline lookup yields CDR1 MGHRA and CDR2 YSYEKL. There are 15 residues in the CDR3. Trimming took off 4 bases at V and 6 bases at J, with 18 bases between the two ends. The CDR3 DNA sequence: TGCGCCAGCAGCCCGAAAGGACAGCGGACTCATGGCTACACCTTC. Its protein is CASSPKGQRTHGYTF.